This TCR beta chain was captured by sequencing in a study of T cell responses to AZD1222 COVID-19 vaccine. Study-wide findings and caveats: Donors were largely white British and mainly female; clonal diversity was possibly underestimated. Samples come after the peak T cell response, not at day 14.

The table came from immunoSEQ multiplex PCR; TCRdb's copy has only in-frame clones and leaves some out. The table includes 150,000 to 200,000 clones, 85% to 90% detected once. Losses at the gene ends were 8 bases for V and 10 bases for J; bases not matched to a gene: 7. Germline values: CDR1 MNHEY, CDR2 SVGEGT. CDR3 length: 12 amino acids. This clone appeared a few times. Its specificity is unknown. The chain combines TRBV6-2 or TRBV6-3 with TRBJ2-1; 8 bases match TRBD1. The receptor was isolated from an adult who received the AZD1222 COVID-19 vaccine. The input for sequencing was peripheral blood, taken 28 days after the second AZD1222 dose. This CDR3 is CASRFRDREQFF. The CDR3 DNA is TGTGCCAGCCGTTTCCGGGACAGGGAGCAGTTCTTC.